Below, 20 T cell receptor beta chains from the same sample are listed, as sequenced in a study of beta chain features in type 1 diabetes. Expressed TCRB transcripts were sequenced, since all the RNA that had been isolated was reverse transcribed. The repertoire was sequenced with immunoSEQ multiplex PCR; TCRdb's copy has only in-frame clones and lacks some. The table includes about 900,000 clones, under 20% detected once. Sequencing was carried out using naive CD4+ T cells from blood. The receptors here all came from a woman younger than 30 in good health.

The V call is TRBV6-6, the J call TRBJ1-2; no firm D call. CDR1 and CDR2 from the germline V gene are MNHNY and SVGAGI (reference sequence). V lost 5 bases to trimming and J lost 0 bases, with 13 bases between them. The length of the CDR3 is 15 residues. The CDR3 sequence is CASSTSQGPNYGYTF. DNA of the CDR3: TGTGCCAGCAGTACCTCTCAAGGCCCTAACTATGGCTACACCTTC.

CDR3: CATARDFAYEQYF. The CDR3 DNA reads as TGTGCCACCGCTAGAGACTTTGCCTACGAGCAGTACTTC. The chain uses TRBV27 and TRBJ2-7; D gene ambiguous. The CDR3 extends over 13 amino acids. The V end was cut by 10 bases, the J end by 2 bases, with 15 bases between. Germline CDR1 and CDR2: MNHEY and SMNVEV (reference sequence).

The sample holds a few counts of this clone. This chain joins TRBV4-3 and TRBJ2-3, with 14 bases lining up with TRBD2. Looked up from germline, CDR1 is LGHNA and CDR2 is YSLEER. Trimming at V came to 4 bases and at J to 3 bases, leaving 6 bases not matched to a gene. The CDR3 runs 17 residues. The CDR3 DNA follows: TGCGCCAGCAGCCGTCGACTAGCGGGAGGGGGGACAGATACGCAGTATTTT. This encodes CASSRRLAGGGTDTQYF.

This clone appeared a few times. The rearrangement links TRBV9 to TRBJ2-5; D not certain. V lost 9 bases to trimming and J lost 7 bases, with 7 bases between them. Germline V lookup: CDR1 SGDLS, CDR2 YYNGEE. This CDR3 has 9 amino acids. For the CDR3, the DNA is TGTGCCATAACGGGGACCCAGTACTTC. This sequence encodes CAITGTQYF.

Only a few counts were recorded for this clone. The chain uses TRBV29-1 and TRBJ2-3, with D tentatively TRBD2 (5 bases). The ends were cut back, 2 bases at V and 3 bases at J, with 9 bases in the middle. Germline assignment: CDR1 SQVTM and CDR2 ANQGSEA. The CDR3 is made up of 13 amino acids. CDR3 region: CSVETAGTDTQYF. The CDR3 region has the DNA TGCAGCGTTGAAACGGCGGGTACAGATACGCAGTATTTT.

This clone was found a few times. The chain joins TRBV5-4 to TRBJ2-5, with a possible D match to TRBD2 (6 bases). Between the trimmed V and J ends, which lost 4 bases and 5 bases, there was a span of 12 bases. Germline V gives CDR1 SGHNT, CDR2 YYREEE (reference sequence). The CDR3 spans 13 residues. In DNA form, the CDR3 reads TGTGCCAGCAGCCGGGGAGGACCGGAGACCCAGTACTTC. Translation gives CASSRGGPETQYF.

About this clone: This specimen includes other DNA sequences encoding the same CDR3. This chain joins TRBV7-9 and TRBJ2-1; D remains unclear. V lost 1 base and J lost 10, with 5 bases in between. Germline CDR1 is SEHNR and CDR2 is FQNEAQ (reference sequence). The CDR3 covers 11 residues. The chain's CDR3 is CASSLEVEQFF. DNA for the CDR3: TGTGCCAGCAGCTTAGAGGTGGAGCAGTTCTTC.

The chain recombines TRBV27 with TRBJ1-2; D remains ambiguous. In germline, CDR1 is MNHEY, CDR2 SMNVEV (reference sequence). The CDR3 is made up of 13 amino acids. V dropped 5 bases and J dropped 1 base, with 8 bases sitting between them. The CDR3 reads CASSNSLNYGYTF. DNA for the CDR3: TGTGCCAGCAGTAATAGCCTTAACTATGGCTACACCTTC.

The chain links TRBV5-4 to TRBJ1-2; D unresolved. Germline values: CDR1 SGHNT, CDR2 YYREEE (reference sequence). The CDR3 has 12 residues. Deletions cut 4 bases from V and 9 bases from J, with 13 bases between. CDR3 in DNA: TGTGCCAGCAGCCAGGATTGGGGTCGCTACACCTTC. Amino acids: CASSQDWGRYTF.

This clone was picked up a small number of times. This chain uses TRBV6-1 with TRBJ2-7, with 8 bases lining up with TRBD1. CDR1 is MNHNS and CDR2 is SASEGT in the germline V gene. J gave up 0 bases and V 10 bases, and 8 bases lay outside the gene matches. CDR3 size: 14 residues. The CDR3 region is CATLPGQVSYEQYF. CDR3 nucleotide sequence: TGTGCCACCCTACCGGGACAGGTCTCCTACGAGCAGTACTTC.

The chain recombines TRBV2 with TRBJ2-1; D remains unclear. Germline V gene data show CDR1 as SNHLY and CDR2 as FYNNEI. The CDR3 has 13 amino acids. V was cut by 7 bases and J by 1 base, with 8 bases left in between. CDR3 sequence: CASIAASYNEQFF. The CDR3 coding sequence is TGTGCCAGCATCGCGGCTTCCTACAATGAGCAGTTCTTC.

The V gene is TRBV2, the J gene TRBJ2-1; 7 bases fit TRBD1. This CDR3 is built from 15 residues. Trimming removed 5 bases from V and 6 bases from J; junction bases left unmatched: 10. CDR1 and CDR2 (germline): SNHLY, FYNNEI. The CDR3 is CASSKYSRQGNEQFF. CDR3 DNA: TGTGCCAGCAGTAAATACTCCCGACAGGGCAATGAGCAGTTCTTC.

CDR3 in amino acids: CASSLAQTYNEQFF. CDR3 in DNA: TGTGCCAGCAGCTTAGCGCAAACCTACAATGAGCAGTTCTTC. This rearrangement joins TRBV11-2 to TRBJ2-1; D ambiguous. V gave up 1 base and J gave up 2 bases, with 6 bases separating them. The CDR3 spans 14 residues. Germline V gene data show CDR1 as SGHAT and CDR2 as FQNNGV.

This rearrangement joins TRBV9 to TRBJ2-1, with D hard to call. This CDR3 region has 12 residues. V dropped 3 bases and J dropped 7 bases, with 8 bases sitting between them. Germline V gene lookup returns CDR1 SGDLS and CDR2 YYNGEE. CDR3 loop: CASSAQSNEQFF. In nucleotides, the CDR3 is TGTGCCAGCAGCGCCCAGAGTAATGAGCAGTTCTTC.

The chain combines TRBV27 with TRBJ2-5, with 13 bases lining up with TRBD2. The germline V gene has CDR1 MNHEY and CDR2 SMNVEV (reference sequence). The CDR3 sequence is 18 residues long. V was pared by 6 bases and J by 2 bases, with 12 bases of the junction left unmatched. CDR3: CASSPTSGRPWGQETQYF. As DNA, the CDR3 is TGTGCCAGCAGCCCGACTAGCGGGAGGCCGTGGGGGCAAGAGACCCAGTACTTC.

This clone showed up just a few times. V gene TRBV29-1 combines with J gene TRBJ1-4, with 7 bases lining up with TRBD1. Trimming cost V 7 bases and J 8 bases; bases outside gene matches: 13. Germline values: CDR1 SQVTM, CDR2 ANQGSEA. The CDR3 runs 14 residues. CDR3 protein: CSGSFGTVREKLFF. Here the CDR3 DNA reads TGCAGCGGTTCCTTCGGGACAGTGAGGGAAAAACTGTTTTTT.

This clone was seen a handful of times. This sequence joins TRBV7-9 and TRBJ1-1; D call uncertain. This CDR3 has 14 amino acids. Germline V gene data show CDR1 as SEHNR and CDR2 as FQNEAQ (reference sequence). V was cut by 1 base and J by 7 bases, with 13 bases left in between. In DNA form, the CDR3 reads TGTGCCAGCAGCTTAGTATCGCGTTCAGATGAAGCTTTCTTT. Protein sequence: CASSLVSRSDEAFF.

This clone appeared a few times. The J gene is TRBJ2-3, the V gene TRBV7-3; D gene uncertain. Germline assignment: CDR1 SGHTA and CDR2 FQGTGA. Trimming took off 3 bases at V and 6 bases at J, with 19 bases between the two ends. The CDR3 length is 16 residues. The CDR3 DNA reads TGTGCCAGCAGCTTTACTGGCCCGACGAATGCGGATACGCAGTATTTT. Protein sequence: CASSFTGPTNADTQYF.

The V call is TRBV28, the J call TRBJ2-1; TRBD2 matches 11 bases. The CDR3 totals 16 residues. Germline V gene sequence: CDR1 MDHEN, CDR2 SYDVKM. V gave up 5 bases and J gave up 10 bases; unmatched junction bases: 13. CDR3 amino acids: CASSLGLAGPLSEQFF. The CDR3 bases are TGTGCCAGCAGTCTCGGACTAGCGGGCCCCCTATCCGAGCAGTTCTTC.

This clone showed up just a few times. The chain recombines TRBV9 with TRBJ2-6; a possible D gene is TRBD2 (6 bases). V was shortened by 0 bases and J by 4 bases, with 20 bases between the two germline ends. Germline values: CDR1 SGDLS, CDR2 YYNGEE. The CDR3 is 19 residues long. The CDR3 region is CASSVARGGTSLGANVLTF. CDR3 coding DNA: TGTGCCAGCAGCGTAGCTCGGGGAGGAACTAGTTTGGGGGCCAACGTCCTGACTTTC.